These T cell receptor beta chains were read from a single sample in a study of cytomegalovirus exposure and HLA in healthy donors. Some clones are missing from TCRdb's copy, which holds only in-frame ones; the method was immunoSEQ multiplex PCR. The sample consists of approximately 77,000 clones, around 78% of them appearing once. The sample comprised PBMCs. All receptors come from a man between 40 and 49 years old in good health and CMV-seronegative. Each CDR3 is given with its conserved first and last residue. Each record gives: D gene, V gene, J gene, clone size, CDR3 protein, CDR3 DNA. D genes are given only for firm matches. Rows give clone size only sometimes, using once, few, many, or a class for an expanded clone.

-,TRBV9,TRBJ2-1,-,CASSVLQGNNEQFF,TGTGCCAGCAGCGTCCTTCAGGGAAACAATGAGCAGTTCTTC
TRBD2,TRBV11-2,TRBJ2-1,-,CASRPSGTEQFF,TGTGCCAGCAGACCTAGCGGTACTGAGCAGTTCTTC
TRBD2,TRBV5-1,TRBJ2-3,-,CASSGTSGADTQYF,TGCGCCAGCAGCGGGACTAGCGGGGCAGATACGCAGTATTTT
TRBD1,TRBV27,TRBJ2-1,few,CASSENRGRGNEQFF,TGTGCCAGCAGTGAGAACAGGGGTCGGGGCAATGAGCAGTTCTTC
-,TRBV19,TRBJ1-1,-,CASSISKGTHAEAFF,TGTGCCAGTAGTATATCGAAGGGGACACACGCTGAAGCTTTCTTT
TRBD2,TRBV27,TRBJ2-3,-,CASTILAGGLGDTQYF,TGTGCCAGCACCATACTAGCGGGAGGGCTTGGAGATACGCAGTATTTT
-,TRBV6-4,TRBJ1-5,-,CASSDTNRDIYSNQPQHF,TGTGCCAGCAGTGACACGAACAGGGATATCTATAGCAATCAGCCCCAGCATTTT
-,TRBV28,TRBJ1-1,-,CASGPGGTEAFF,TGTGCCAGCGGGCCCGGAGGGACTGAAGCTTTCTTT
-,TRBV13,TRBJ2-1,-,CASSRASSNEQFF,TGTGCCAGCAGCCGAGCTAGTTCTAATGAGCAGTTCTTC
TRBD2,TRBV7-8,TRBJ2-5,few,CASGPSSGSHQETQYF,TGTGCCAGCGGACCCTCTAGCGGGAGCCACCAAGAGACCCAGTACTTC
-,TRBV19,TRBJ1-1,large,CASKEGTEAFF,TGTGCCAGTAAAGAGGGAACTGAAGCTTTCTTT
-,TRBV27,TRBJ2-1,-,CASSLRRSYNEQFF,TGTGCCAGCAGTTTAAGGAGGTCGTACAATGAGCAGTTCTTC
-,TRBV15,TRBJ2-1,-,CATSRDPGDEQFF,TGTGCCACCAGCAGAGATCCGGGGGATGAGCAGTTCTTC
-,TRBV5-4,TRBJ2-7,-,CASTGTNSYEQYF,TGTGCCAGCACCGGGACAAATTCCTACGAGCAGTACTTC
-,TRBV28,TRBJ1-1,-,CASSFRGQRTEAFF,TGTGCCAGCAGTTTCCGCGGACAGAGGACTGAAGCTTTCTTT
TRBD1,TRBV28,TRBJ1-5,few,CASSLGDRVKEQPQHF,TGTGCCAGCAGTTTGGGGGACAGGGTGAAAGAACAGCCCCAGCATTTT
-,TRBV27,TRBJ2-3,-,CASSFGPRTPQYF,TGTGCCAGCAGTTTTGGGCCCCGGACACCGCAGTATTTT
-,TRBV30,TRBJ2-7,-,CAWSKGVKLYEQYF,TGTGCCTGGTCGAAGGGGGTGAAGCTCTACGAGCAGTACTTC
-,TRBV7-2,TRBJ1-4,-,CASSLRAGINEKLFF,TGTGCCAGCAGCTTACGTGCAGGGATTAATGAAAAACTGTTTTTT
TRBD2,TRBV4-2,TRBJ2-5,-,CASSRTSSGTKETQYF,TGTGCCAGCAGCCGAACCTCTAGCGGGACTAAGGAGACCCAGTACTTC
TRBD1,TRBV18,TRBJ1-2,few,CASSPTTGGDGYTF,TGTGCCAGCTCACCGACGACAGGGGGGGATGGCTACACCTTC
TRBD2,TRBV6-5,TRBJ2-2,-,CASSLLAGGTGELFF,TGTGCCAGCAGTTTATTAGCGGGAGGAACCGGGGAGCTGTTTTTT
-,TRBV4-3,TRBJ1-2,-,CASSQVDRPLGGYTF,TGCGCCAGCAGCCAAGTCGACAGGCCGCTGGGTGGCTACACCTTC
-,TRBV29-1,TRBJ2-4,-,CSPPRRGTAKKNIQYF,TGCAGCCCTCCCAGGCGGGGAACGGCTAAAAAAAACATTCAGTACTTC
TRBD2,TRBV15,TRBJ2-2,-,CATSRGTSGSTGELFF,TGTGCCACCAGCAGAGGGACTAGCGGCTCCACCGGGGAGCTGTTTTTT
TRBD1,TRBV27,TRBJ2-1,-,CASRKDRGHYNEQFF,TGTGCCAGCAGGAAGGACAGGGGGCACTACAATGAGCAGTTCTTC
-,TRBV11-3,TRBJ2-2,-,CASSLARTGELFF,TGTGCCAGCAGCTTAGCCCGCACCGGGGAGCTGTTTTTT
-,TRBV7-3,TRBJ2-2,-,CASSLIPSDRTGELFF,TGTGCCAGCAGCTTAATTCCGAGCGATCGAACCGGGGAGCTGTTTTTT
TRBD1,TRBV28,TRBJ1-5,-,CASSFDRGSNQPQHF,TGTGCCAGCAGTTTCGACAGGGGTAGCAATCAGCCCCAGCATTTT
-,TRBV5-5,TRBJ1-1,-,CASSAGRTEAFF,TGTGCCAGCAGCGCTGGGAGGACTGAAGCTTTCTTT
-,TRBV27,TRBJ2-7,-,CASSLLRGGEQYF,TGTGCCAGCAGTTTGCTCAGGGGAGGGGAGCAGTACTTC
-,TRBV4-3,TRBJ2-3,-,CASSQETVPSTDTQYF,TGCGCCAGCAGCCAAGAGACAGTCCCTAGCACAGATACGCAGTATTTT
TRBD2,TRBV6-5,TRBJ2-7,-,CASSYSTSGRYEQYF,TGTGCCAGCAGTTACTCGACTAGCGGGAGGTACGAGCAGTACTTC
TRBD1,TRBV18,TRBJ1-2,-,CASSPGQERYGYTF,TGTGCCAGCTCACCAGGACAGGAAAGATATGGCTACACCTTC
-,TRBV28,TRBJ2-7,few,CASSLEGLDRHSYEQYF,TGTGCCAGCAGTTTAGAGGGATTGGACAGACACTCCTACGAGCAGTACTTC
-,TRBV6-5,TRBJ2-1,-,CASSFSGDNEQFF,TGTGCCAGCAGTTTTAGCGGAGACAATGAGCAGTTCTTC
TRBD2,TRBV4-3,TRBJ2-7,-,CASSQDRTSHEQYF,TGCGCCAGCAGCCAAGATCGGACTAGCCACGAGCAGTACTTC
TRBD1,TRBV7-2,TRBJ1-1,-,CASSPQGAPAFF,TGTGCCAGCAGCCCTCAGGGGGCCCCAGCTTTCTTT
-,TRBV6-1,TRBJ2-7,-,CASSKGPDEQYF,TGTGCCAGCAGTAAGGGGCCCGACGAGCAGTACTTC
-,TRBV5-1,TRBJ1-4,-,CASSPRAGNEKLFF,TGCGCCAGCAGCCCCAGGGCGGGGAATGAAAAACTGTTTTTT
-,TRBV29-1,TRBJ2-3,-,CSVEGGPESDTQYF,TGCAGCGTTGAAGGGGGCCCAGAGTCAGATACGCAGTATTTT
-,TRBV7-9,TRBJ2-7,-,CASSISGAYSYEQYF,TGTGCCAGCAGCATAAGTGGGGCTTACTCCTACGAGCAGTACTTC
-,TRBV27,TRBJ1-5,-,CASRGGSQPQHF,TGTGCCAGCAGGGGCGGGAGTCAGCCCCAGCATTTT
TRBD2,TRBV4-2,TRBJ2-1,-,CASSQDSGSSGRADVEQFF,TGTGCCAGCAGCCAAGATTCGGGGTCTAGCGGGAGGGCCGACGTTGAGCAGTTCTTC
-,TRBV28,TRBJ1-2,once,CASSTRDTYGYTF,TGTGCCAGCAGCACCCGGGACACCTATGGCTACACCTTC
TRBD1,TRBV28,TRBJ1-2,-,CASSSGQNYGYTF,TGTGCCAGCAGTTCGGGACAGAACTATGGCTACACCTTC
-,TRBV29-1,TRBJ1-1,-,CSVEDLGTNTEAFF,TGCAGCGTTGAAGATCTGGGCACAAACACTGAAGCTTTCTTT
-,TRBV10-3,TRBJ1-1,-,CAISDKDSYFLNTEAFF,TGTGCCATCAGTGACAAGGACAGTTACTTTCTGAACACTGAAGCTTTCTTT
-,TRBV27,TRBJ2-7,-,CAVGSYEQYF,TGTGCCGTCGGCTCCTACGAGCAGTACTTC
-,TRBV7-9,TRBJ2-1,-,CASSLGTLAQNEQFF,TGTGCCAGCAGCTTAGGTACCCTAGCGCAAAATGAGCAGTTCTTC
TRBD2,TRBV7-2,TRBJ2-2,-,CASSPISGSNTGELFF,TGTGCCAGCAGCCCTATTAGCGGGAGTAACACCGGGGAGCTGTTTTTT
TRBD1,TRBV7-3,TRBJ2-1,-,CASSQNRGGEQFF,TGTGCCAGCAGCCAAAACAGGGGCGGTGAGCAGTTCTTC